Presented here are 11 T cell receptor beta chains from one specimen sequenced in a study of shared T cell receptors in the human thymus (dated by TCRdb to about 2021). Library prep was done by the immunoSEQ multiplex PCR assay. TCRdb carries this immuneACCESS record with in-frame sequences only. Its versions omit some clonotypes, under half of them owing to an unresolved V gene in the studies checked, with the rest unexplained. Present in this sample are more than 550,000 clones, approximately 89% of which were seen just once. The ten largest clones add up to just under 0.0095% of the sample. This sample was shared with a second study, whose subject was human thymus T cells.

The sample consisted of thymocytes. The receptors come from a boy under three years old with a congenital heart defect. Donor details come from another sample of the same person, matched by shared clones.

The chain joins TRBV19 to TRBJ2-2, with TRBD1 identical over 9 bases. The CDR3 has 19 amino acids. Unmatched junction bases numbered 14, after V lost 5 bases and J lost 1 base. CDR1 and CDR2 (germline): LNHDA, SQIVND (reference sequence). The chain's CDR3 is CASSVPGTGSSRNTGELFF. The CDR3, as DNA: TGTGCCAGTAGTGTCCCCGGGACAGGGTCTTCCCGGAACACCGGGGAGCTGTTTTTT.

CDR3 protein: CASSLFPGQGVYGYTF. Written as DNA, the CDR3 is TGTGCCAGCAGTTTATTTCCGGGACAGGGTGTTTATGGCTACACCTTC. The chain combines TRBV27 with TRBJ1-2; 9 nucleotides line up with TRBD1. Germline lookup yields CDR1 MNHEY and CDR2 SMNVEV (reference sequence). The CDR3 is 16 residues long. The V and J ends lost 1 base and 5 bases, in that order; junction bases with no gene match: 8.

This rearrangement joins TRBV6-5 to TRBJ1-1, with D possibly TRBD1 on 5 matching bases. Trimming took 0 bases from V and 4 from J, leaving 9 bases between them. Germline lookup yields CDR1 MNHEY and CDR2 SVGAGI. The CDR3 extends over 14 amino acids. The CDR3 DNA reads TGTGCCAGCAGTTACTCGAGGGGAGGCACTGAAGCTTTCTTT. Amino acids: CASSYSRGGTEAFF.

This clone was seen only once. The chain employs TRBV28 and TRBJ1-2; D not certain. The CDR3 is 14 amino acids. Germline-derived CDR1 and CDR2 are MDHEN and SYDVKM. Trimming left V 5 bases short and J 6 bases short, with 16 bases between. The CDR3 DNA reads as TGTGCCAGCAGTCCCCTTAGGGAGGAGGATGGCTACACCTTC. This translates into CASSPLREEDGYTF.

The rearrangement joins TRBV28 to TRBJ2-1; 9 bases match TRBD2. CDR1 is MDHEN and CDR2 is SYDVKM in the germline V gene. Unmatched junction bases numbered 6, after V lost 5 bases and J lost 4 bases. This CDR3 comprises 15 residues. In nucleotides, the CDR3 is TGTGCCAGCAGTGGCTGGACTAGCGTTTACAATGAGCAGTTCTTC. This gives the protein CASSGWTSVYNEQFF.

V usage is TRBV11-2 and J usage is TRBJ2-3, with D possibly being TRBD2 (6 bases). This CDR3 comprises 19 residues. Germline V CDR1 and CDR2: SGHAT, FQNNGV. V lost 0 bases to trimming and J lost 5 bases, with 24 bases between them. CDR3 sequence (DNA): TGTGCCAGCAGCTTAGACCCTACCGTACTATCGGAGGGTGGAGATACGCAGTATTTT. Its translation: CASSLDPTVLSEGGDTQYF.

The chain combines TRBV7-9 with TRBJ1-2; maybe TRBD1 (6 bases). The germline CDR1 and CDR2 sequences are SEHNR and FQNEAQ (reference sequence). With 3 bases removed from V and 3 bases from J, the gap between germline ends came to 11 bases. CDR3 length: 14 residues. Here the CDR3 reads CASSFIRQDYGYTF. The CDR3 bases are TGTGCCAGCAGCTTTATAAGACAGGACTATGGCTACACCTTC.

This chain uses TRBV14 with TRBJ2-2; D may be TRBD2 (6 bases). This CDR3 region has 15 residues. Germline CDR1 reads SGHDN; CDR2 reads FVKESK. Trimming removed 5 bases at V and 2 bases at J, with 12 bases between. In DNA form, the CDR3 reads TGTGCCAGCAGCAACTCGGCGGGAAACACCGGGGAGCTGTTTTTT. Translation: CASSNSAGNTGELFF.

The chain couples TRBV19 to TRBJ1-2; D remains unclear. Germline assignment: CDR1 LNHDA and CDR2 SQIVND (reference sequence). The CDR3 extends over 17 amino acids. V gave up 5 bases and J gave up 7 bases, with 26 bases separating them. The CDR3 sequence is CASSPPRGHSSMAGYTF. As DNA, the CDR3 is TGTGCCAGTAGTCCCCCCCGGGGTCACTCTTCTATGGCTGGCTACACCTTC.

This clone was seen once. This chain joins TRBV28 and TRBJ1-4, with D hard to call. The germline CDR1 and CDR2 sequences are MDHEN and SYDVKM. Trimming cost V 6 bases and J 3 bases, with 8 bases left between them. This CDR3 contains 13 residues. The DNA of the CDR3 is TGTGCCAGCAGGGTTGCAGCTAATGAAAAACTGTTTTTT. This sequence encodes CASRVAANEKLFF.

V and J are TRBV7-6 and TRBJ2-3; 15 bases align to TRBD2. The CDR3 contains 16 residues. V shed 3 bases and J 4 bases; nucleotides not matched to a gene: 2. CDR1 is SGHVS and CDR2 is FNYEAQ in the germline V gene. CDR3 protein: CASSLGLAGGADTQYF. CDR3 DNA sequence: TGTGCCAGCAGCTTGGGACTAGCGGGAGGAGCAGATACGCAGTATTTT.